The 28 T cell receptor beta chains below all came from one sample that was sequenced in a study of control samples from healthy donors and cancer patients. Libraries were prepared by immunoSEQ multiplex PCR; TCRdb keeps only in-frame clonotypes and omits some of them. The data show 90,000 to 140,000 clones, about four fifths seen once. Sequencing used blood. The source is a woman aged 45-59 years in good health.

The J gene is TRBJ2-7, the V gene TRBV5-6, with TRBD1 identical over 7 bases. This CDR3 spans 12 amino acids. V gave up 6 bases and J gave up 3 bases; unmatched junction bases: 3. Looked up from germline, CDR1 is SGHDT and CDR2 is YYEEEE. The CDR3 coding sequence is TGTGCCAGCAAGACAGGGAGCTACGAGCAGTACTTC. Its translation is CASKTGSYEQYF.

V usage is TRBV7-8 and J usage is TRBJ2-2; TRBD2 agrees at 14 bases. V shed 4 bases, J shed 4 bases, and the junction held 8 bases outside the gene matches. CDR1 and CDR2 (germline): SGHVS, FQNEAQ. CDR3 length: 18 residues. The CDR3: CASSSGLAGGTITGELFF. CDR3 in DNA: TGTGCCAGCAGCTCCGGACTAGCGGGAGGTACAATCACCGGGGAGCTGTTTTTT.

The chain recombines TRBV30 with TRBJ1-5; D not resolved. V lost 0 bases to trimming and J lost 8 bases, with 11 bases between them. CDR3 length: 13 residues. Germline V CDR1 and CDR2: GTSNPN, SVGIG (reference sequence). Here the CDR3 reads CAWSVEVREPQHF. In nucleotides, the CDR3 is TGTGCCTGGAGTGTAGAAGTCAGAGAGCCCCAGCATTTT.

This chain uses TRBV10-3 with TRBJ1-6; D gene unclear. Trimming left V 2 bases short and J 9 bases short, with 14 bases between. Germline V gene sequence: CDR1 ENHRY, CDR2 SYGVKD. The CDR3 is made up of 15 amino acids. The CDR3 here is CAISEDRGESSPLHF. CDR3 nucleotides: TGTGCCATCAGTGAGGATCGGGGAGAGAGTTCACCCCTCCACTTT.

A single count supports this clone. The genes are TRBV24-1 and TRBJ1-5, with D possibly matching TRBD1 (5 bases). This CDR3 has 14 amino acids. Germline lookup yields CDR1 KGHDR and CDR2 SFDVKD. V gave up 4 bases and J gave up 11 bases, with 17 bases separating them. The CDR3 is CATSDGTPYQAQHF. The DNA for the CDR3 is TGTGCCACCAGTGACGGGACGCCCTATCAAGCCCAGCATTTT.

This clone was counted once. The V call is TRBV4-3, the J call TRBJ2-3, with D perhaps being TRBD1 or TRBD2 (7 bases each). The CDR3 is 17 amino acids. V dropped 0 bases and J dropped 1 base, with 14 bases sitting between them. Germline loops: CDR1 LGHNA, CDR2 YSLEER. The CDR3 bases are TGCGCCAGCAGCCAAGAGCAGGGGGGGCCCGGCACAGATACGCAGTATTTT. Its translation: CASSQEQGGPGTDTQYF.

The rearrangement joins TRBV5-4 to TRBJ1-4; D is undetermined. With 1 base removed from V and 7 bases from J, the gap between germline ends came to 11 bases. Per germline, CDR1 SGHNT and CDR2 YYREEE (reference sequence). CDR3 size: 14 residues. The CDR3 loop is CASSLPGKSEKLFF. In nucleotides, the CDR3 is TGTGCCAGCAGCTTGCCGGGGAAGAGTGAAAAACTGTTTTTT.

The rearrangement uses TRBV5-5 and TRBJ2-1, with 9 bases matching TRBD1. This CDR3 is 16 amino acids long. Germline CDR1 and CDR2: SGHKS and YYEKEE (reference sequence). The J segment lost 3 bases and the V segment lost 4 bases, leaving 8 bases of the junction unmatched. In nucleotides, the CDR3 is TGTGCCAGCAGCCTACCCGGGACAGGGCGCTACAATGAGCAGTTCTTC. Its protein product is CASSLPGTGRYNEQFF. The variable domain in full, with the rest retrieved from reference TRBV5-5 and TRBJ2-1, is DAGVTQSPTHLIKTRGQQVTLRCSPISGHKSVSWYQQVLGQGPQFIFQYYEKEERGRGNFPDRFSARQFPNYSSELNVNALLLGDSALYLCASSLPGTGRYNEQFFGPGTRLTVL.

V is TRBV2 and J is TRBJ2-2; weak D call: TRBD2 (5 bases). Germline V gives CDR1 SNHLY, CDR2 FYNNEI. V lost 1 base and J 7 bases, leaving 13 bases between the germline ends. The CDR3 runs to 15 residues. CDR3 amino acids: CASSEGGLRGGELFF. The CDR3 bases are TGTGCCAGCAGTGAAGGAGGCCTCCGGGGCGGGGAGCTGTTTTTT.

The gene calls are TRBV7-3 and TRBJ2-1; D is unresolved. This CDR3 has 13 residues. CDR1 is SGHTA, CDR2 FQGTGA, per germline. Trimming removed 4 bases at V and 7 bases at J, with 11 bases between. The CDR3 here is CASSSSGRNEQFF. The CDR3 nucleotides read TGTGCCAGCAGCTCCTCTGGTAGGAATGAGCAGTTCTTC.

The chain's CDR3 is CASSSPVGTGKETQYF. The CDR3 DNA sequence: TGCGCCAGCAGCTCGCCGGTTGGGACAGGGAAGGAGACCCAGTACTTC. The V gene is TRBV5-1, the J gene TRBJ2-5; 9 nucleotides line up with TRBD1. The CDR3 loop spans 16 amino acids. J lost 5 bases, V lost 3 bases, and 11 bases had no gene match. Germline CDR1 SGHRS, CDR2 YFSETQ.

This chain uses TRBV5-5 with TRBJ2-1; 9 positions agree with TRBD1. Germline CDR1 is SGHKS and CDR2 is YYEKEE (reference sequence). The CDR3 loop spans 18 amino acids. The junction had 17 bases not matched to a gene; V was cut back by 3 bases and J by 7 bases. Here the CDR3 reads CASSSLLRDRVTINEQFF. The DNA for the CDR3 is TGTGCCAGCAGCTCTCTCCTTCGGGACAGGGTCACAATAAATGAGCAGTTCTTC.

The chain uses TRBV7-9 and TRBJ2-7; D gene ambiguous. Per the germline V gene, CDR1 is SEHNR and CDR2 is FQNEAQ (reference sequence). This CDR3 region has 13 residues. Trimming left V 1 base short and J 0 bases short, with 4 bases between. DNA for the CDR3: TGTGCCAGCAGCTTAGAAATCTCCTACGAGCAGTACTTC. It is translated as CASSLEISYEQYF.

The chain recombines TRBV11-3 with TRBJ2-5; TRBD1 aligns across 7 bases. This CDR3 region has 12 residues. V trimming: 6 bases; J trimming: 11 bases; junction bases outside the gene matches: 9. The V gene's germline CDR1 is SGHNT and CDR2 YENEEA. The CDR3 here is CASSTGQTKQYF. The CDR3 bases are TGTGCCAGCAGTACGGGACAGACCAAACAGTACTTC. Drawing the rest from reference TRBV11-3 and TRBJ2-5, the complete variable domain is EAGVVQSPRYKIIEKKQPVAFWCNPISGHNTLYWYLQNLGQGPELLIRYENEEAVDDSQLPKDRFSAERLKGVDSTLKIQPAELGDSAVYLCASSTGQTKQYFGPGTRLLVL.

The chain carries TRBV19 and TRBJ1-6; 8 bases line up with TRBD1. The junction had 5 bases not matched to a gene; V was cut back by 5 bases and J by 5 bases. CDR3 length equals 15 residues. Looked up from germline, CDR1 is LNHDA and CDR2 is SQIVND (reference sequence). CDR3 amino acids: CASSSGQGDNSPLHF. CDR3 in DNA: TGTGCCAGTAGTTCAGGACAGGGTGATAATTCACCCCTCCACTTT.

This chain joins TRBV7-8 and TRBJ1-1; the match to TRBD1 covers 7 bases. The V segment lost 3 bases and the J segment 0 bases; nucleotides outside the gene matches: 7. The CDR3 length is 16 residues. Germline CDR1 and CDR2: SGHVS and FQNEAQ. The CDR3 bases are TGTGCCAGCAGCTTCTCCTCTCAGGGGGTGAACACTGAAGCTTTCTTT. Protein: CASSFSSQGVNTEAFF.

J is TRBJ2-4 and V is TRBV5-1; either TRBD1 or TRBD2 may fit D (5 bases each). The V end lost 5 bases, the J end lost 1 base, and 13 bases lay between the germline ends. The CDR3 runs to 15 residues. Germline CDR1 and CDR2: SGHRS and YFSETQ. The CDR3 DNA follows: TGCGCCAGCAGGTTATCATGGGGGGCCAAAAACATTCAGTACTTC. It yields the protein CASRLSWGAKNIQYF. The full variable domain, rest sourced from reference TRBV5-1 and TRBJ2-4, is KAGVTQTPRYLIKTRGQQVTLSCSPISGHRSVSWYQQTPGQGLQFLFEYFSETQRNKGNFPGRFSGRQFSNSRSEMNVSTLELGDSALYLCASRLSWGAKNIQYFGAGTRLSVL.

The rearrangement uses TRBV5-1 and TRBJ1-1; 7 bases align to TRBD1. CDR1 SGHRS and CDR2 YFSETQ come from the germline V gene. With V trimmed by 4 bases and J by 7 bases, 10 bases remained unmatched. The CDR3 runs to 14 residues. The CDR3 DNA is TGCGCCAGCAGCACCTTCCAGGGGGACAATGAAGCTTTCTTT. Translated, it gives CASSTFQGDNEAFF.

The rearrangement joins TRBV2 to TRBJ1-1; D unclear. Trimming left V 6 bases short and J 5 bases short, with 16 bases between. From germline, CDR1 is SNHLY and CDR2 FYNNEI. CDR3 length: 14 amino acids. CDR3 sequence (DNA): TGTGCCAGCAGGGCAGACGAGGGATGGACTGAAGCTTTCTTT. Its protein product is CASRADEGWTEAFF.

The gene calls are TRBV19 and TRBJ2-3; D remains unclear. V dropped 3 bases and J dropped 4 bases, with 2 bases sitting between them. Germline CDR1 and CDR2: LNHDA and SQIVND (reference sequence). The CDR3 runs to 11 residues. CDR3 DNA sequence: TGTGCCAGTAGTATTTCAGATACGCAGTATTTT. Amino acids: CASSISDTQYF.

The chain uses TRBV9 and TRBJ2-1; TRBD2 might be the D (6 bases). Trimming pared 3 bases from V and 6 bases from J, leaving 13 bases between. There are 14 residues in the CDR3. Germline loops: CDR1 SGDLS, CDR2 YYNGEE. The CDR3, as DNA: TGTGCCAGCAGCGAAGGGAGCGGGTTCAATGAGCAGTTCTTC. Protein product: CASSEGSGFNEQFF. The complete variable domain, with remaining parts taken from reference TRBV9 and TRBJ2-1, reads DSGVTQTPKHLITATGQRVTLRCSPRSGDLSVYWYQQSLDQGLQFLIQYYNGEERAKGNILERFSAQQFPDLHSELNLSSLELGDSALYFCASSEGSGFNEQFFGPGTRLTVL.

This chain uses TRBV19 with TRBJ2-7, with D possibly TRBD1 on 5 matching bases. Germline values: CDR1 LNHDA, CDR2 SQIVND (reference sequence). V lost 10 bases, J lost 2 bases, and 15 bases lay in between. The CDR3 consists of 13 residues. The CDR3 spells CATHPPGTYEQYF. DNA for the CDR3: TGTGCCACCCACCCCCCAGGGACCTACGAGCAGTACTTC.

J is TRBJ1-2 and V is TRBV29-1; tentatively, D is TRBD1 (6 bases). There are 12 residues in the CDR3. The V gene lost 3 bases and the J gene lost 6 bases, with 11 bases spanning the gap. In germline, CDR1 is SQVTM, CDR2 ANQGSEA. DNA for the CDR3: TGCAGCGTTGAGGACAGTGTCCATGGCTACACCTTC. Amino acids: CSVEDSVHGYTF.

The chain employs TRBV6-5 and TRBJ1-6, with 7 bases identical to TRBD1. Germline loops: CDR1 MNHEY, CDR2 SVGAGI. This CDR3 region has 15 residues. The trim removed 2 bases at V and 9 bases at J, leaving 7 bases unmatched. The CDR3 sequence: CASSYQTGISSPLHF. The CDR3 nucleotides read TGTGCCAGCAGTTACCAGACAGGGATAAGTTCACCCCTCCACTTT.

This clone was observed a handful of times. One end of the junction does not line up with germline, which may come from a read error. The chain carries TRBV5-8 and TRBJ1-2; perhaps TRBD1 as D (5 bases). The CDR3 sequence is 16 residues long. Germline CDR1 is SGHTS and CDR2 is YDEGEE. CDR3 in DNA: TGTGCCAGCAGTTTGGGCGGGGACTTTGAAATCTATGGCTACACCTTC. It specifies CASSLGGDFEIYGYTF.

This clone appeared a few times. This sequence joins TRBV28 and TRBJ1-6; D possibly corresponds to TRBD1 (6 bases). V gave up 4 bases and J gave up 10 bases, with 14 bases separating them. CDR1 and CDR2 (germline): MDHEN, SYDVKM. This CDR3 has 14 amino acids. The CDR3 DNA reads TGTGCCAGCAGTTCCCAGACAGGAGGATCACCCCTCCACTTT. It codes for CASSSQTGGSPLHF.

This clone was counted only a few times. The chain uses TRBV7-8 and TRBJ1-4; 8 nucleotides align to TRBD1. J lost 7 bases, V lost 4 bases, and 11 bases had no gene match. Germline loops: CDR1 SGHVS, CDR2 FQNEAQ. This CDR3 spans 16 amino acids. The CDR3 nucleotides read TGTGCCAGCAGCTCCATACCCCGGACAGGGCCTGAAAAACTGTTTTTT. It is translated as CASSSIPRTGPEKLFF.

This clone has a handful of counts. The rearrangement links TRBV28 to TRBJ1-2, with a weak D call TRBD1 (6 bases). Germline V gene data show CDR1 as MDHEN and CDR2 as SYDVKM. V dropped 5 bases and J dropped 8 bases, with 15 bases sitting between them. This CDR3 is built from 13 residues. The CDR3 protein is CASSPGGVGGYTF. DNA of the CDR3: TGTGCCAGCAGTCCCGGGGGCGTGGGGGGCTACACCTTC.